This T cell receptor (beta chain) came from a study of T cells after yellow fever vaccination. Study-level points and caveats: Booster samples showed a return of most primary-vaccination clones (approximately 96% CD4, around 85% CD8). Clonotypes found in both CD4 and CD8 compartments made up a small share. Although the secondary response was weaker, it peaked faster, at day 5 versus 15.

With respect to this clonotype: What it binds is unknown.

One entry per CDR3 protein, called by TCRdb with MiXCR from the 5' RACE reads. This repertoire shows some 68,000 distinct CDR3 sequences, under 8% found once; its top ten account for about 40%. Specimen: CD8+ T cells sorted from PBMCs, collected roughly 46 days after the first yellow fever vaccination. This receptor was obtained from a man between 18 and 35 years old who received the YFV17D yellow fever vaccine.

CDR3 nucleotides: TGTGCCAGCAGCCCCTTTTTAGCGGGGATCACAGATACGCAGTATTTT. Residues: CASSPFLAGITDTQYF. The V gene is TRBV11-2, the J gene TRBJ2-3, with 8 bases matching TRBD2. This CDR3 has 16 residues. The ends lost 5 bases at V and 2 bases at J; junction bases unmatched: 9. CDR1 and CDR2 from the germline V gene are SGHAT and FQNNGV.